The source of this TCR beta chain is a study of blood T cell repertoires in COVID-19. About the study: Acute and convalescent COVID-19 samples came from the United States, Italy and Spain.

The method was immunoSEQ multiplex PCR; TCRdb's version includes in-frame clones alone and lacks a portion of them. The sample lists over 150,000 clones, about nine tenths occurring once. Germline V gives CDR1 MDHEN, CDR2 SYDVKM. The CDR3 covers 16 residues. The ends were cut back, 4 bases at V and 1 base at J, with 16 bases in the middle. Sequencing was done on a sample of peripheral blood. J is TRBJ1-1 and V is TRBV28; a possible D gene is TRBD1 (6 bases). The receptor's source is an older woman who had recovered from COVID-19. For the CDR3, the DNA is TGTGCCAGCAGTTCTTGGGACACGCGTTGGAACACTGAAGCTTTCTTT. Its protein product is CASSSWDTRWNTEAFF.